The T cell receptor beta chain under discussion was sequenced for a study of shared clonotypes between healthy human individuals. In regard to this clone: Its cognate antigen is unknown.

Germline V gives CDR1 MNHEY, CDR2 SMNVEV (reference sequence). V lost 4 bases and J 1 base, leaving 14 bases between the germline ends. The CDR3 is made up of 16 amino acids. Study results and limitations: Tissue TCR repertoires likely differ from these blood-only repertoires.

Deep was the level used in running the assay. Unsorted PBMC DNA sequencing spanned ten immunoSEQ deep assay plates. Per the authors' pipeline: Without quality scores, immunoSEQ junctional reads could not be filtered like full-length reads. Generated by immunoSEQ multiplex PCR, the TCRdb table keeps only in-frame clones and is missing some. V and J calls and clone size come straight from that table; D and trimming were deduced from the DNA. The table records 470,000 or so clones, over 70% of them present only once. The source of this sequence is a woman aged 40 to 49 in good health. Some clones in this sample may be carry-over from other donors' samples. V is TRBV27 and J is TRBJ2-1; no firm D call. Sequencing used PBMCs. This CDR3 reads CASSSRPPYSYNEQFF. In nucleotides, the CDR3 is TGTGCCAGCAGTTCCCGACCACCATATTCCTACAATGAGCAGTTCTTC.